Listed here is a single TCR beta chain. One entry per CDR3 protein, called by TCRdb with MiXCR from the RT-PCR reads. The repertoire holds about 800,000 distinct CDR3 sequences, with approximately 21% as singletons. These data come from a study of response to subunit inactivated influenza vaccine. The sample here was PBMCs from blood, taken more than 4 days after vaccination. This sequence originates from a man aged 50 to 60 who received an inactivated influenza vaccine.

CDR3 amino acids: CASSPQGPAGNTIYF. CDR3 coding DNA: TGTGCCAGCAGCCCACAGGGGCCGGCAGGAAACACCATATATTTT. The chain employs TRBV7-2 and TRBJ1-3; 7 positions agree with TRBD1. In germline, CDR1 is SGHTA, CDR2 FQGNSA. J was trimmed by 4 bases and V by 5 bases; bases with no gene match: 8. This CDR3 comprises 15 residues.